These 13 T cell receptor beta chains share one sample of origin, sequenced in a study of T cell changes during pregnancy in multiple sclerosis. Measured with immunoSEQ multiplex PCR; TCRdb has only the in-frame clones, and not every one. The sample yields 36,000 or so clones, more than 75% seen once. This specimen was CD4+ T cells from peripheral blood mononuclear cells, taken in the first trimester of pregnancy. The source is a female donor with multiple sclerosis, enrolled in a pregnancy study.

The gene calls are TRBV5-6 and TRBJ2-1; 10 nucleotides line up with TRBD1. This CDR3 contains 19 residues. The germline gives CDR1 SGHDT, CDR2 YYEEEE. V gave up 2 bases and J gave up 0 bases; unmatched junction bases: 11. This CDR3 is CASSFIVGQGPSSYNEQFF. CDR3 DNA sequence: TGTGCCAGCAGCTTCATTGTGGGACAGGGGCCAAGCTCCTACAATGAGCAGTTCTTC.

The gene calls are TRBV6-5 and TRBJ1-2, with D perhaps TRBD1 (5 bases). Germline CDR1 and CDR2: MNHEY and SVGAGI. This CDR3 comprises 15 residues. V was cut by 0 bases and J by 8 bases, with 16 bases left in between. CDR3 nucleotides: TGTGCCAGCAGTTACTCGAAGGCAGGGCCCAAGGGCTACACCTTC. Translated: CASSYSKAGPKGYTF.

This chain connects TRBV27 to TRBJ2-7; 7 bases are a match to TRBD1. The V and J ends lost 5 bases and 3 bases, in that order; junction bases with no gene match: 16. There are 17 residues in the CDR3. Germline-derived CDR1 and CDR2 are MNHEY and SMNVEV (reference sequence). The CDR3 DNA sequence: TGTGCCAGCAGTCTCGGGCCGGGGCAGGGGGTTCGCTACGAGCAGTACTTC. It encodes CASSLGPGQGVRYEQYF.

CDR3 in DNA: TGTGCCAGCAGCAATGACAGGGGGGGAAACACCATATATTTT. Protein sequence: CASSNDRGGNTIYF. The gene calls are TRBV21-1 and TRBJ1-3; the table's D call of TRBD1 was not tested on the DNA. TRBV21-1 is classified as a pseudogene. CDR3 length: 14 residues.

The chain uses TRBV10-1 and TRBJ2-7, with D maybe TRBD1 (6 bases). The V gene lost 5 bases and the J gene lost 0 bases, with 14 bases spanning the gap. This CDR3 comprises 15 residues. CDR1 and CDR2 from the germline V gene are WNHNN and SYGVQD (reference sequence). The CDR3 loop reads CASSPGTPNSYEQYF. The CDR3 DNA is TGCGCCAGCAGTCCCGGGACACCTAACTCCTACGAGCAGTACTTC.

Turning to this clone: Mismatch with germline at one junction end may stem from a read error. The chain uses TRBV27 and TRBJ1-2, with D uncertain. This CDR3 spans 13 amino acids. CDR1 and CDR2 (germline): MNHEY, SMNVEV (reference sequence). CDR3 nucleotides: TGTGCCAGCAGTCCCGATCGTGGGCAAAGCTTGGGCTTC. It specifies CASSPDRGQSLGF.

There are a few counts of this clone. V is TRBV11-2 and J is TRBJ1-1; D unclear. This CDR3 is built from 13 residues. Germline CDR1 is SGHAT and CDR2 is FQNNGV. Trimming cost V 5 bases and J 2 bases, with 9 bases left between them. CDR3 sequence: CASSPPGNTEAFF. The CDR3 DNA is TGTGCCAGCAGCCCCCCGGGAAACACTGAAGCTTTCTTT. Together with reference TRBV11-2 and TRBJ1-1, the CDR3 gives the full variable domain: EAGVAQSPRYKIIEKRQSVAFWCNPISGHATLYWYQQILGQGPKLLIQFQNNGVVDDSQLPKDRFSAERLKGVDSTLKIQPAKLEDSAVYLCASSPPGNTEAFFGQGTRLTVV.

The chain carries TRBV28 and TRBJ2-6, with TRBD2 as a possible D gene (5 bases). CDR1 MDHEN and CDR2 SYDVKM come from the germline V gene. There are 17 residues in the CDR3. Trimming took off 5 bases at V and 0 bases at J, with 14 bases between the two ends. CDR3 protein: CASSLNGLLSGANVLTF. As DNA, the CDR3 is TGTGCCAGCAGTCTAAATGGACTCCTCTCTGGGGCCAACGTCCTGACTTTC.

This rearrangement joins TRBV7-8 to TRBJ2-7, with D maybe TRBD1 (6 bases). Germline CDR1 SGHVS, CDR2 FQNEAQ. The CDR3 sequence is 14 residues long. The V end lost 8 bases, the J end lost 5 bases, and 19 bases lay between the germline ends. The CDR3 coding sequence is TGTGCCAGCGCTAGAGGGACATCGGCAAACGAGCAGTACTTC. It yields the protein CASARGTSANEQYF.

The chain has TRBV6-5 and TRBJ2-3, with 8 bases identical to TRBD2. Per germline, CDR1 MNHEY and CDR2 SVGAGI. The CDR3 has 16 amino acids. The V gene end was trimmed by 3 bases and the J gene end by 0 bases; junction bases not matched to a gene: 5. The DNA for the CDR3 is TGTGCCAGCAGTTATCAAAGCGGGGGTAGCACAGATACGCAGTATTTT. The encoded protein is CASSYQSGGSTDTQYF.

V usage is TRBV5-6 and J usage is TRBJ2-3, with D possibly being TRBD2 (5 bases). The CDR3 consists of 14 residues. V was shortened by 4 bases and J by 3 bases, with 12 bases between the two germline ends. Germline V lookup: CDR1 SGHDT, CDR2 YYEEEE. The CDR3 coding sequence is TGTGCCAGCAGCCTAGGGCTAGCAACAGATACGCAGTATTTT. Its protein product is CASSLGLATDTQYF.

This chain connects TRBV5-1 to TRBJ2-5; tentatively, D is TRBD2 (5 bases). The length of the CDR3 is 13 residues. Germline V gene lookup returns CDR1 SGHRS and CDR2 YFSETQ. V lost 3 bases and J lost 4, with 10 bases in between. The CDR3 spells CASSWRVGETQYF. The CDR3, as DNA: TGCGCCAGCAGCTGGCGGGTGGGAGAGACCCAGTACTTC.

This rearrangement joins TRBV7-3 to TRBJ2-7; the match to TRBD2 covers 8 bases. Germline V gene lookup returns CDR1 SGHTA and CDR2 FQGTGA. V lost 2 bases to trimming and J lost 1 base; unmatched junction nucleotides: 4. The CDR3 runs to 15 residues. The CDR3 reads CASSLFAGGSYEQYF. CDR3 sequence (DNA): TGTGCCAGCAGCTTATTCGCGGGGGGTTCCTACGAGCAGTACTTC.